This T cell receptor beta chain appears in the sequencing data of a study of blood T cell repertoires in COVID-19. Trimming shortened V by 3 bases and J by 4 bases, and 6 bases separated the two germline ends. The CDR3 totals 12 residues. Per the authors' pipeline: Cell counts per sample came from amplifying reference gene primers. TCRdb's copy holds only in-frame clones and misses some; the assay was immunoSEQ multiplex PCR. V, J and clone size are those of that table, while D and trimming were read from the DNA. The sample records about 180,000 clones, 70% to 90% being singletons. Sequenced: peripheral blood. The TCR sequence derives from a woman between 25 and 40 years old with active or convalescent COVID-19. This chain uses TRBV12-3 or TRBV12-4 with TRBJ1-2; D uncertain. CDR3 protein: CASSFSSYGYTF. DNA of the CDR3: TGTGCCAGCAGTTTCTCGAGCTATGGCTACACCTTC.